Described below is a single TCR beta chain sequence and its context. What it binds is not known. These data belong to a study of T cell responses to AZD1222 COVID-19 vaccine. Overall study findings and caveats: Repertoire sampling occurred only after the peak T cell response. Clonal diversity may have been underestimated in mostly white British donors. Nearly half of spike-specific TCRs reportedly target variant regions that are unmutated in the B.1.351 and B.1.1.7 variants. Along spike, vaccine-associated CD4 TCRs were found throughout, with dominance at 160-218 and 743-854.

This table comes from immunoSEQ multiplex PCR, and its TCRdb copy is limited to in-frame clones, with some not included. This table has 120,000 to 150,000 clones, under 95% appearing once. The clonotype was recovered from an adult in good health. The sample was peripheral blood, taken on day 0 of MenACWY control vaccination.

In DNA form, the CDR3 reads TGTGCCAGCAGTACAGGGGGAGGGCAGCCCCAGCATTTT. As protein: CASSTGGGQPQHF. The chain employs TRBV6-5 and TRBJ1-5; 8 nucleotides line up with TRBD1. V dropped 5 bases and J dropped 7; count of bases not matched to a gene: 4. Per germline, CDR1 MNHEY and CDR2 SVGAGI. The CDR3 is 13 amino acids.